This T cell receptor (beta chain) was captured in a study of cytomegalovirus exposure and HLA in healthy donors. Use of 60 Vbeta and 13 Jbeta primers characterized the PCR. Some clones are missing from TCRdb's copy, which holds only in-frame ones; the method was immunoSEQ multiplex PCR. The sample comprises about 100,000 clones, approximately 71% of which are singletons, and 16% rests with the top ten. The study, taken as a whole, reports: Using the classifier, cytomegalovirus status was reportedly diagnosed with high specificity and sensitivity.

As to this clone: Antigen unknown.

The germline V gene has CDR1 ENHRY and CDR2 SYGVKD. The CDR3 runs to 14 residues. Trimming took off 8 bases at V and 0 bases at J, with 8 bases between the two ends. The sequenced sample was PBMCs. This clonotype originated in a woman aged 18-29 years in good health and CMV-seropositive. The chain combines TRBV10-3 with TRBJ2-6, with D unclear. The CDR3 bases are TGTGCCATCCGAAAGAGCTCTGGGGCCAACGTCCTGACTTTC. It is translated as CAIRKSSGANVLTF.